This T cell receptor beta chain comes out of a study of cytomegalovirus exposure and HLA in healthy donors. General observations from the study: More clonal expansion characterized HLA-associated TCR beta chains than equally common others in a later analysis. Using the classifier, cytomegalovirus status was reportedly diagnosed with high specificity and sensitivity. Analyzed later, association rates of TCRs varied across HLA loci, with DRB1 most and HLA-C fewest.

Worth noting for this clone: The antigen is unknown.

Amplification used 60 Vbeta primers and 13 Jbeta primers. The method was immunoSEQ multiplex PCR; TCRdb's version includes in-frame clones alone and lacks a portion of them. Of around 150,000 clones listed, approximately 81% were seen once; the top ten hold 1.9%. Specimen: PBMCs. The sequence was obtained from a man between 18 and 35 years old in good health and CMV-seronegative.

CDR3 nucleotides: TGTGCCAGCCGGCGGGGGGCGCGTCCCACCGGGGAGCTGTTTTTT. Its translation: CASRRGARPTGELFF. The chain links TRBV5-6 to TRBJ2-2, with 8 bases matching TRBD2. The CDR3 runs to 15 residues. Per the germline V gene, CDR1 is SGHDT and CDR2 is YYEEEE. Unmatched junction bases numbered 9, after V lost 7 bases and J lost 4 bases.